This TCR delta chain was found in a study of human gamma delta and Vdelta1 T cells (dated by TCRdb to the late 2010s). Concerning the study at large: Delta One T cells, Vd1+ gamma-delta T cells, were investigated in the study as cytotoxic effectors against acute myeloid leukemia. What the study reported, not specific to this receptor: Delta One T cells were reported as polyclonal and as showing broad cytotoxic targeting of acute myeloid leukemia.

The CDR3, cysteine through phenylalanine, is 21 amino acids long. Only CDR3 DNA remains: 63 bases, in frame from the first base. CDR1 and CDR2 are drawn from the germline V gene: TSWWSYY, QGS. V has 0 bases trimmed and J has 0 bases trimmed; junction bases matching no gene number 15. Comment on this clone: Which antigen it targets is not known. Per-base quality was not reported, and no clone a single base away is much larger than it.

Library construction relied on PCR. The sequencer listed for this sample is Illumina MiSeq. Via CATT, TCRdb reprocessed the public reads, and rows with identical DNA were then joined. The sample includes about 14,000 delta-chain clones, with about half observed a single time. In total, the top ten clones hold about 1.6% of the sample. This clonotype was obtained from a human donor in good health. The V and J genes are TRDV1 and TRDJ1; 11 nucleotides in the junction match TRDD3. Material: Vdelta1 gamma-delta T cells from blood grown in culture (DOT cells). The cell subset or site label, as the study defines it: Delta One T cells, in vitro expanded/differentiated Vd1+ gamma-delta T cells. This receptor carries the CDR3 CALGELKMGDTHPGDTDKLIF. The DNA is TGTGCTCTTGGGGAACTAAAAATGGGGGATACGCACCCCGGGGACACCGATAAACTCATCTTT.